The sequence of this T cell receptor (beta chain) was determined in a study of blood T cells in healthy people across ages. The ends lost 0 bases at V and 6 bases at J; junction bases unmatched: 11. The CDR3 spans 17 residues. Germline V gene lookup returns CDR1 MGHRA and CDR2 YSYEKL. In this sample, this clonotype turned up once. Sample-barcoded 5' priming and a J-beta primer mix drove a second PCR of about 6 to 12 cycles. TCRdb re-derived calls from the 5' RACE reads in MiXCR, one entry per CDR3 protein. The profile covers 800,000 to 1,300,000 distinct CDR3 sequences, with almost 25% appearing a single time and 0.75% taken by the ten largest. These records were also assigned to another study, of T cells of mothers and their children.

The V and J genes are TRBV4-1 and TRBJ2-1, with 7 bases fitting TRBD2. The clonotype comes from a girl aged 2-10 years in good health. Material for sequencing was blood. The CDR3 DNA follows: TGCGCCAGCAGCCAAGATGATGGGCTAGCGGTCGGCAATGAGCAGTTCTTC. Translation gives CASSQDDGLAVGNEQFF.